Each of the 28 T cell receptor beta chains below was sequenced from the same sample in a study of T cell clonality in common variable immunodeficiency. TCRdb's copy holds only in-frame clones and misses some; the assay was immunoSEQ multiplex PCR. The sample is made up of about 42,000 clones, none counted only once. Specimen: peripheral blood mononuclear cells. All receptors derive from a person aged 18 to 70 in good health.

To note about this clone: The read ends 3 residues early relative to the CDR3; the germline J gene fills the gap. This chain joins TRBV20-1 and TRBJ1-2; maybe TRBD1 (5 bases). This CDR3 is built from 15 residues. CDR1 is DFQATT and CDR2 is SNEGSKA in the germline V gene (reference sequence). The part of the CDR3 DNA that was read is TGCAGTGCTAGAGATGGGACCGCCGGCGGGGAGACC. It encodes CSARDGTAGGET. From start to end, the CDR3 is CSARDGTAGGETYTF.

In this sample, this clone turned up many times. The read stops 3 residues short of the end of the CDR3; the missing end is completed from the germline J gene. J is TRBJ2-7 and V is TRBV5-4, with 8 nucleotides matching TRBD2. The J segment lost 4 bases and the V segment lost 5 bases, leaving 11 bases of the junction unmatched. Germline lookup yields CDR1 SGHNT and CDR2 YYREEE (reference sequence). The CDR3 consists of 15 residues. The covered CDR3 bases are TGTGCCAGCAGTGAAAGGGCGACTAGCGCTTACGAG. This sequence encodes CASSERATSAYE. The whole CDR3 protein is CASSERATSAYEQYF. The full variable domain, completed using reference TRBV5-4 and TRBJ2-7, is ETGVTQSPTHLIKTRGQQVTLRCSSQSGHNTVSWYQQALGQGPQFIFQYYREEENGRGNFPPRFSGLQFPNYSSELNVNALELDDSALYLCASSERATSAYEQYFGPGTRLTVT.

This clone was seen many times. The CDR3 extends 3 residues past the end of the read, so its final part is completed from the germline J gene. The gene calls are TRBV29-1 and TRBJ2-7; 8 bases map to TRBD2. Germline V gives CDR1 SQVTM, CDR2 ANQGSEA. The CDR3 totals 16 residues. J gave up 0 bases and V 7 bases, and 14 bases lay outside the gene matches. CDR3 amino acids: CSAREGGSWSSYEQYF. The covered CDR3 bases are TGCAGCGCACGGGAGGGCGGGAGTTGGAGCTCCTACGAG.

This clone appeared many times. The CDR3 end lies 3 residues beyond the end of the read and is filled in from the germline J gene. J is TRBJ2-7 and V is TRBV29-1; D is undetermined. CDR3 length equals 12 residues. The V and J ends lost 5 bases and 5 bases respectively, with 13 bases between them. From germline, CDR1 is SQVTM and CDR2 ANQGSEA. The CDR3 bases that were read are TGCAGCGTTAGCGATCGCTTGGACGAG. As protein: CSVSDRLDE. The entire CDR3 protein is CSVSDRLDEQYF.

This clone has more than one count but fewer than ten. CDR3: CASSDSGQGGNDYTF. The CDR3 bases that were read are TGTGCCAGCAGTGACTCGGGACAGGGAGGCAATGAC. The V call is TRBV6-4, the J call TRBJ1-2; 9 positions match TRBD1. The CDR3 is cut off 3 residues early in the read; its end comes from the germline J gene. The CDR3 contains 15 residues. Per germline, CDR1 MRHNA and CDR2 SNTAGT.

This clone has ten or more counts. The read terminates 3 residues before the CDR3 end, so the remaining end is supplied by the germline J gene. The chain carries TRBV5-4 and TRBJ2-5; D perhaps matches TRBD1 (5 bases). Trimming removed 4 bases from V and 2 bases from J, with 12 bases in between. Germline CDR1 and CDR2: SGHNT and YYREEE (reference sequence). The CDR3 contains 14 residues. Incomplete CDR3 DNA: TGTGCCAGCAGCCCTGATCAGGGTCAAGAGACC. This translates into CASSPDQGQET. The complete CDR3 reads CASSPDQGQETQYF.

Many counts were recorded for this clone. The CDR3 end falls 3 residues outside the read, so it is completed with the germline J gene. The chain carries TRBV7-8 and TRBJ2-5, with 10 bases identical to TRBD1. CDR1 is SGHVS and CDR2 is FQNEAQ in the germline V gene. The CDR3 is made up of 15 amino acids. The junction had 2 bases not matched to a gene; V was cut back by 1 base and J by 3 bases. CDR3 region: CASSLVGTGEETQYF. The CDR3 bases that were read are TGTGCCAGCAGCTTAGTTGGGACAGGGGAAGAGACC.

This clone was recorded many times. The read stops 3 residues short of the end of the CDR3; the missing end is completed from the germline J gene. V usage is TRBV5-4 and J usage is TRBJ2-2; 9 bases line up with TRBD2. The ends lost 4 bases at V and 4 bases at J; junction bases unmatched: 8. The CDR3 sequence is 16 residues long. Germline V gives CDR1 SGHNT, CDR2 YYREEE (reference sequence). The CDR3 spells CASSGLTSGVTGELFF. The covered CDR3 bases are TGTGCCAGCAGCGGGCTGACTAGCGGAGTCACCGGGGAG.

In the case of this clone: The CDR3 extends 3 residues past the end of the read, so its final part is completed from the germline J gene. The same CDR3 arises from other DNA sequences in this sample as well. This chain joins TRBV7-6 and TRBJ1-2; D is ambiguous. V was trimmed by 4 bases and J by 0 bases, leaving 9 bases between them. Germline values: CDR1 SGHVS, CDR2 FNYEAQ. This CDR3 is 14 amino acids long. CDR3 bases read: TGTGCCAGCAGCTCGGGGATCACTAACTATGGC. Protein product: CASSSGITNYG. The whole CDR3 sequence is CASSSGITNYGYTF.

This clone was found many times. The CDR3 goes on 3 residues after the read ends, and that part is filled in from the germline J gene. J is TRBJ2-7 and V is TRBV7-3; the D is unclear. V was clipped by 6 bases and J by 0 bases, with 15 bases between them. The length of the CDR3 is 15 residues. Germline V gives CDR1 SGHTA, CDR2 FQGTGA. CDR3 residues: CASSQDSFSSYEQYF. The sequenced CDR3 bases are TGTGCCAGCAGTCAAGACTCGTTCTCCTCCTACGAG.

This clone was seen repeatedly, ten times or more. The CDR3 reads CASSLGQNTEAFF. CDR3 DNA, as far as it was read: TGTGCCAGCAGCTTAGGACAGAACACTGAA. The genes are TRBV7-3 and TRBJ1-1; a weak D match, TRBD1 (5 bases). Read data end 3 residues before the CDR3 end; the end is taken from the germline J gene. The CDR3 length is 13 residues. V was cut by 2 bases and J by 1 base, with 5 bases left in between. The germline gives CDR1 SGHTA, CDR2 FQGTGA.

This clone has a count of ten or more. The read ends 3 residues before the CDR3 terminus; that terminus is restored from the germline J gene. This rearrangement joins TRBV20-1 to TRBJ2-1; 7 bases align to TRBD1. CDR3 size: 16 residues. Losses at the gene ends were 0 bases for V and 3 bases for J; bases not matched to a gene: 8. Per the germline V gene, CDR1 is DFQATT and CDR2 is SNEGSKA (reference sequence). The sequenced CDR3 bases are TGCAGTGCTAGAGAAGAAAGGGGGCTTCACTACAATGAG. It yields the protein CSAREERGLHYNE. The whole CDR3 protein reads CSAREERGLHYNEQFF.

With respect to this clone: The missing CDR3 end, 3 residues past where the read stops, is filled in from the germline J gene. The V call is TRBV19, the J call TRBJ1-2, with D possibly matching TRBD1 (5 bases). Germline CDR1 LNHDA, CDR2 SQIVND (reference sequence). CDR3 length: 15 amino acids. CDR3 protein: CASSRLAGGQGDYTF. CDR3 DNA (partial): TGTGCCAGTAGCCGACTAGCGGGAGGGCAGGGTGAC.

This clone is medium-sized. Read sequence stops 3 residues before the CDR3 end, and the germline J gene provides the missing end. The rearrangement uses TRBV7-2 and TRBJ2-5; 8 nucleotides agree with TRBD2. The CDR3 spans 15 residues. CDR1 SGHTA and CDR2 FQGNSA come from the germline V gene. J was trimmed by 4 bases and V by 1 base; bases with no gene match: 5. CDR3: CASSLGASGRETQYF. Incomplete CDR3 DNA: TGTGCCAGCAGCTTAGGGGCTAGCGGGCGAGAGACC.

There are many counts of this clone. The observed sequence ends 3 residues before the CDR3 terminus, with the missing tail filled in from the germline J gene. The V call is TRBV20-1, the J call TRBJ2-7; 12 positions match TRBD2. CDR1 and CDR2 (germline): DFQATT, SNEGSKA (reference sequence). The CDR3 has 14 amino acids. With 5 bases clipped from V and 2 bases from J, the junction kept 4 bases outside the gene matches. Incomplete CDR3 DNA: TGCAGTGCTTGGAGGACTAGCGGGGCCTACGAG. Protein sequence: CSAWRTSGAYE. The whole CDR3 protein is CSAWRTSGAYEQYF.

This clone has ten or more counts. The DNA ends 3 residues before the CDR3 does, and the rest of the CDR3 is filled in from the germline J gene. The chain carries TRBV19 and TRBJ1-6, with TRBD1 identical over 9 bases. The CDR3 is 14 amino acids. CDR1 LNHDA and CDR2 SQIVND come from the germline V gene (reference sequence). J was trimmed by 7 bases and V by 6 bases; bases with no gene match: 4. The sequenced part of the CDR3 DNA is TGTGCCAGTAGCGGACAGGGGATCAATTCACCC. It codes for CASSGQGINSP. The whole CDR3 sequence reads CASSGQGINSPLHF. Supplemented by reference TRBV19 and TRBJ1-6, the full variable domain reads DGGITQSPKYLFRKEGQNVTLSCEQNLNHDAMYWYRQDPGQGLRLIYYSQIVNDFQKGDIAEGYSVSREKKESFPLTVTSAQKNPTAFYLCASSGQGINSPLHFGNGTRLTVT.

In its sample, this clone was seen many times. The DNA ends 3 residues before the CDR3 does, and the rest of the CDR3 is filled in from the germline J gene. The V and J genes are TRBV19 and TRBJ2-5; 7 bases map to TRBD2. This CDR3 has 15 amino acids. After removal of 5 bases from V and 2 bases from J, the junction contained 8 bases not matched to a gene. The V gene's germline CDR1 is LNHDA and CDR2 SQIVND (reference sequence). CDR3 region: CASSVIAGEQETQYF. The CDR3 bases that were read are TGTGCCAGTAGTGTTATAGCGGGTGAACAAGAGACC.

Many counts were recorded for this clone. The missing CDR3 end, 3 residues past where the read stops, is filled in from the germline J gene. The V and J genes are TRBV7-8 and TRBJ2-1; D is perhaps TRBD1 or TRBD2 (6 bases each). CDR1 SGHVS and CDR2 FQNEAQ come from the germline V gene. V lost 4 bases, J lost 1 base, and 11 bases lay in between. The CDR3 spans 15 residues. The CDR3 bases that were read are TGTGCCAGCAGCTCTAGGAGGGGGTCCTACAATGAG. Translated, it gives CASSSRRGSYNE. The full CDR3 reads CASSSRRGSYNEQFF.

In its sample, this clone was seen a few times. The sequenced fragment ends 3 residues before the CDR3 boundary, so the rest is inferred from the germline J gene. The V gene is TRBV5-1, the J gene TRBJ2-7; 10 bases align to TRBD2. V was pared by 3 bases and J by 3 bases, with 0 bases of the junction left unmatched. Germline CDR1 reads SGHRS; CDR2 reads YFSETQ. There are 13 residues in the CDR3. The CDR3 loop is CASSWTSGYEQYF. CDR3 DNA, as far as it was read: TGCGCCAGCAGCTGGACTAGCGGCTACGAG.

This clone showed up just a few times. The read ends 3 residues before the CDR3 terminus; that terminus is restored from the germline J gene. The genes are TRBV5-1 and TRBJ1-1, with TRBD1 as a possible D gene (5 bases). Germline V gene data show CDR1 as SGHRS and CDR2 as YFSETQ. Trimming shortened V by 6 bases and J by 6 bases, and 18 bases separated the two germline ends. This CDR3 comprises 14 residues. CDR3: CASTSTEETAEAFF. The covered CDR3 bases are TGCGCCAGCACCTCGACAGAGGAGACTGCTGAA.

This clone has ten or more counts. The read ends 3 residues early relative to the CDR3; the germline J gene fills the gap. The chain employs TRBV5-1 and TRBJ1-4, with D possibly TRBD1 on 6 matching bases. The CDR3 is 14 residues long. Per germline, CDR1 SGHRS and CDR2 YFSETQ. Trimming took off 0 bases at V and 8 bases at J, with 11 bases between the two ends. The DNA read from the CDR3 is TGCGCCAGCAGCTTGGTTGGGGGCGACGAAAAA. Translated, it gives CASSLVGGDEK. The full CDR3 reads CASSLVGGDEKLFF.

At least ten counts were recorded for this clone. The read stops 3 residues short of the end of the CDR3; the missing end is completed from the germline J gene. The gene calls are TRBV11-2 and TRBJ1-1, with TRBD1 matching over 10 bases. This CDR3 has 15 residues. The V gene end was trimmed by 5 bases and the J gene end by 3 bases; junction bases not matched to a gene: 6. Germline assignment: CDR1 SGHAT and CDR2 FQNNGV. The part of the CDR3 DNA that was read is TGTGCCAGCAGCATAGTCGGGACAGGGGACACTGAA. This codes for CASSIVGTGDTE. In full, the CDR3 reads CASSIVGTGDTEAFF.

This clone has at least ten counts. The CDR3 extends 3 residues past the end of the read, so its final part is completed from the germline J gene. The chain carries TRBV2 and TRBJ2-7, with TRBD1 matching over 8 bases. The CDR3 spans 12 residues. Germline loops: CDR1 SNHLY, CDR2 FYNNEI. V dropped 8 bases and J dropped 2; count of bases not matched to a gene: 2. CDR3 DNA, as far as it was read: TGTGCCAGCGGACAGGGACCCTACGAG. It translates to CASGQGPYE. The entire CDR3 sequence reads CASGQGPYEQYF.

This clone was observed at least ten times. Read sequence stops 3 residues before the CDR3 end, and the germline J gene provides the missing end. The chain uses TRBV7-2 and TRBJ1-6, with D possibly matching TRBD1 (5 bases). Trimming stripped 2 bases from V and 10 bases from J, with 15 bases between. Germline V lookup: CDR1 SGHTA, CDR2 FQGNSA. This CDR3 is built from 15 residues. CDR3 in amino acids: CASSLKGQGASPLHF. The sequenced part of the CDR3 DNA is TGTGCCAGCAGCTTAAAAGGGCAGGGAGCCTCACCC.

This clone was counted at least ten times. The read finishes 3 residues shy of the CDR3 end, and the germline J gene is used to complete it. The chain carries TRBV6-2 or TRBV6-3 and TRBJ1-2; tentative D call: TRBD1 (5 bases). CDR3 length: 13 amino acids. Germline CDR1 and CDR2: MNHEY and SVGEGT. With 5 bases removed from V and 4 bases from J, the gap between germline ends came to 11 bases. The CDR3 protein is CASSLSDSYGYTF. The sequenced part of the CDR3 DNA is TGTGCCAGCAGTCTAAGCGACAGCTATGGC.

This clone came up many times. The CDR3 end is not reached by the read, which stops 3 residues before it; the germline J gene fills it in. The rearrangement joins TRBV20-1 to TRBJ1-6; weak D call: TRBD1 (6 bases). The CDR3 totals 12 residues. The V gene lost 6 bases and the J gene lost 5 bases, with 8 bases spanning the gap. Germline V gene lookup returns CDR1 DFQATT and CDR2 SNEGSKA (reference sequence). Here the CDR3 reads CSATGHNSPLHF. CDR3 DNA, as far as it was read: TGCAGTGCCACAGGGCATAATTCACCC.

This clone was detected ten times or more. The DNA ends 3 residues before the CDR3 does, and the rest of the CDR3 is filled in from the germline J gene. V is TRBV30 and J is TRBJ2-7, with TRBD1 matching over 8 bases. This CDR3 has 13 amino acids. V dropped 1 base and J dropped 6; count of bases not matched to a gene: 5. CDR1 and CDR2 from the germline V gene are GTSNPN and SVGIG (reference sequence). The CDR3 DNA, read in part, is TGTGCCTGGAGTGCACAGGGGGTGGGCGAG. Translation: CAWSAQGVGE. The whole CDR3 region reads CAWSAQGVGEQYF.

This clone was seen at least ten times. Incomplete CDR3 DNA: TGCGCCAGCAGCTTGGCCCAACCAGGAGATACG. Its translation: CASSLAQPGDT. The whole CDR3 reads CASSLAQPGDTQYF. This chain links TRBV5-1 with TRBJ2-3; no definite D call. From the germline J gene comes the end of the CDR3, since the read stops 3 residues before it. Germline loops: CDR1 SGHRS, CDR2 YFSETQ. This CDR3 is built from 14 residues. Between the trimmed V and J ends, which lost 0 bases and 5 bases, there was a span of 10 bases. The full variable domain, with the rest looked up from reference TRBV5-1 and TRBJ2-3, is KAGVTQTPRYLIKTRGQQVTLSCSPISGHRSVSWYQQTPGQGLQFLFEYFSETQRNKGNFPGRFSGRQFSNSRSEMNVSTLELGDSALYLCASSLAQPGDTQYFGPGTRLTVL.